One and the same sample provided the 21 T cell receptor beta chains below, sequenced in a study of T cells in Graves' hyperthyroidism and ophthalmopathy. Researchers amplified the TCR beta CDR3 regions from RNA transcripts. The HTBI primer set served for first-round RT-PCR of the TCR CDR3. TCRdb fed the multiplex PCR reads into MiXCR, producing one record per CDR3 protein. The profile covers about 410,000 distinct CDR3 sequences, with roughly 15% appearing a single time and less than 15% taken by the ten largest. Source material: blood. The receptors come from a man aged 18 to 30 with Graves' ophthalmopathy.

The chain carries TRBV6-1 and TRBJ2-5; D possibly corresponds to TRBD2 (6 bases). The CDR3 totals 14 residues. Germline loops: CDR1 MNHNS, CDR2 SASEGT. The germline V and J ends were trimmed by 4 bases and 5 bases, with 14 bases remaining between them. This chain's CDR3 is CASSVLAKEETQYF. CDR3 sequence (DNA): TGTGCCAGCAGTGTACTAGCTAAGGAGGAGACCCAGTACTTC.

The chain is built from TRBV19 and TRBJ2-7; D remains unclear. The CDR3 loop spans 14 amino acids. V was trimmed by 1 base and J by 3 bases, leaving 10 bases between them. CDR1 LNHDA and CDR2 SQIVND come from the germline V gene (reference sequence). The CDR3 spells CASSIGEGSYEQYF. CDR3 DNA: TGTGCCAGTAGTATAGGTGAAGGAAGCTACGAGCAGTACTTC.

There are many counts of this clonotype. The J gene is TRBJ1-2, the V gene TRBV5-1; no definite D call. Trimming cost V 1 base and J 4 bases, with 11 bases left between them. Germline V gene data show CDR1 as SGHRS and CDR2 as YFSETQ. CDR3 length: 14 residues. The CDR3 sequence: CASSLPSSSYGYTF. The CDR3 DNA is TGCGCCAGCAGCTTGCCTTCTTCGTCCTATGGCTACACCTTC.

This clonotype came up many times. This chain connects TRBV10-2 to TRBJ2-1, with 8 positions matching TRBD1. This CDR3 is built from 14 residues. With 3 bases clipped from V and 7 bases from J, the junction kept 5 bases outside the gene matches. Germline CDR1 is WSHSY and CDR2 is SAAADI. As DNA, the CDR3 is TGCGCCAGCAGTGAAAGGACAGGGTGGAATGAGCAGTTCTTC. As protein: CASSERTGWNEQFF.

This chain connects TRBV6-1 to TRBJ1-4; TRBD1 matches 9 bases. CDR1 and CDR2 from the germline V gene are MNHNS and SASEGT. There are 15 residues in the CDR3. Trimming cost V 5 bases and J 3 bases; bases outside gene matches: 4. The CDR3 spells CASSRGQGANEKLFF. The DNA for the CDR3 is TGTGCCAGCAGTCGGGGACAGGGCGCTAATGAAAAACTGTTTTTT.

This clonotype was seen repeatedly, ten times or more. The chain recombines TRBV3-1 with TRBJ2-2; D is unresolved. The germline V gene has CDR1 LGHDT and CDR2 YNNKEL (reference sequence). The CDR3 has 12 residues. Trimming stripped 1 base from V and 7 bases from J, with 4 bases between. Here the CDR3 reads CASSQGYGELFF. CDR3 nucleotide sequence: TGTGCCAGCAGCCAAGGTTACGGGGAGCTGTTTTTT.

This clonotype was detected ten times or more. The chain couples TRBV5-5 to TRBJ1-4; 8 bases fit TRBD1. In germline, CDR1 is SGHKS, CDR2 YYEKEE (reference sequence). The CDR3 extends over 13 amino acids. Germline trimming cut 6 bases from V and 5 bases from J; bases unmatched to any gene: 3. The CDR3 DNA is TGTGCCAGCACCGGGACAGGAAATGAAAAACTGTTTTTT. This gives the protein CASTGTGNEKLFF.

In its sample, this clonotype was seen many times. The CDR3 DNA sequence: TGTGCCAGCAGTTTAATCGTAACAGGGGTAGACGAGCAGTACTTC. It yields the protein CASSLIVTGVDEQYF. The chain combines TRBV28 with TRBJ2-7; 7 bases are shared with TRBD1. The V gene end was trimmed by 2 bases and the J gene end by 5 bases; junction bases not matched to a gene: 9. Germline assignment: CDR1 MDHEN and CDR2 SYDVKM. This CDR3 is built from 15 residues.

This clonotype was recorded at least ten times. The V gene is TRBV6-1, the J gene TRBJ2-1; 7 positions agree with TRBD2. The CDR3 has 15 amino acids. The J segment lost 4 bases and the V segment lost 6 bases, leaving 9 bases of the junction unmatched. Germline V gene lookup returns CDR1 MNHNS and CDR2 SASEGT. DNA of the CDR3: TGTGCCAGCAGGCCGCGGGAGCCCAAATACAATGAGCAGTTCTTC. Its protein is CASRPREPKYNEQFF.

In its sample, this clonotype was seen many times. The genes are TRBV5-1 and TRBJ2-3; D is possibly TRBD2 (6 bases). The CDR3 is made up of 16 amino acids. The V and J ends lost 2 bases and 7 bases respectively, with 20 bases between them. Germline V gene sequence: CDR1 SGHRS, CDR2 YFSETQ. This chain's CDR3 is CASSLYTGEVPHTQYF. The CDR3 coding sequence is TGCGCCAGCAGCTTATACACGGGAGAAGTCCCCCATACGCAGTATTTT.

In its sample, this clonotype was seen a few times. This chain joins TRBV20-1 and TRBJ2-5; D gene uncertain. Germline loops: CDR1 DFQATT, CDR2 SNEGSKA (reference sequence). Trimming cost V 1 base and J 2 bases, with 8 bases left between them. This CDR3 comprises 13 residues. The CDR3 is CSARATLQETQYF. The CDR3 nucleotides read TGCAGTGCTAGAGCGACGTTGCAAGAGACCCAGTACTTC.

This clonotype has at least ten counts. The rearrangement uses TRBV7-9 and TRBJ1-1; TRBD1 matches at 11 bases. This CDR3 region has 14 residues. Germline CDR1 is SEHNR and CDR2 is FQNEAQ (reference sequence). Unmatched junction bases numbered 2, after V lost 4 bases and J lost 4 bases. CDR3 sequence (DNA): TGTGCCAGCAGCTCCGGGACAGGGGGCACTGAAGCTTTCTTT. Its translation: CASSSGTGGTEAFF.

This clonotype was counted only a few times. V usage is TRBV7-9 and J usage is TRBJ2-3, with no clear D. Germline V gives CDR1 SEHNR, CDR2 FQNEAQ (reference sequence). V was shortened by 5 bases and J by 6 bases, with 9 bases between the two germline ends. This CDR3 is built from 12 residues. The CDR3 nucleotides are TGTGCCAGCAGCCCGACTTCGGATACGCAGTATTTT. This gives the protein CASSPTSDTQYF. The whole variable domain, filled in from reference TRBV7-9 and TRBJ2-3, reads DTGVSQNPRHKITKRGQNVTFRCDPISEHNRLYWYRQTLGQGPEFLTYFQNEAQLEKSRLLSDRFSAERPKGSFSTLEIQRTEQGDSAMYLCASSPTSDTQYFGPGTRLTVL.

This clonotype was found many times. As DNA, the CDR3 is TGTGCCAGCAGCCAAGAACCCGGGGGGGAGGAGACCCAGTACTTC. Its translation: CASSQEPGGEETQYF. The chain links TRBV3-1 to TRBJ2-5, with TRBD2 matching over 8 bases. The CDR3 is made up of 15 amino acids. CDR1 and CDR2 (germline): LGHDT, YNNKEL (reference sequence). Trimming at V came to 0 bases and at J to 5 bases, leaving 5 bases not matched to a gene.

Worth noting for this clonotype: At one end, the junction sequence differs from germline, possibly due to a read error. The chain carries TRBV7-9 and TRBJ1-2; TRBD1 might be the D (5 bases). Germline loops: CDR1 SEHNR, CDR2 FQNEAQ (reference sequence). The CDR3 is 11 amino acids. CDR3: CTSSLGDGYTF. The CDR3 DNA follows: TGTACCAGCAGCTTAGGGGATGGCTACACCTTC. Looking up the rest from reference TRBV7-9 and TRBJ1-2 gives the full variable domain: DTGVSQNPRHKITKRGQNVTFRCDPISEHNRLYWYRQTLGQGPEFLTYFQNEAQLEKSRLLSDRFSAERPKGSFSTLEIQRTEQGDSAMYLCTSSLGDGYTFGSGTRLTVV.

J is TRBJ1-3 and V is TRBV12-3 or TRBV12-4; D is unresolved. The CDR3 runs 14 residues. The V gene lost 3 bases and the J gene lost 3 bases, with 9 bases spanning the gap. CDR3 sequence (DNA): TGTGCCAGCAGTTTGGGTAGGGTTGGAAACACCATATATTTT. Amino acid sequence: CASSLGRVGNTIYF.

In this sample, this clonotype turned up many times. The chain uses TRBV19 and TRBJ2-5; perhaps TRBD1 as D (5 bases). Per the germline V gene, CDR1 is LNHDA and CDR2 is SQIVND (reference sequence). V lost 3 bases to trimming and J lost 5 bases, with 16 bases between them. The CDR3 contains 15 residues. The chain's CDR3 is CASSIRQSTSETQYF. The CDR3 nucleotides are TGTGCCAGTAGTATCCGACAGTCAACTTCGGAGACCCAGTACTTC.

The chain uses TRBV18 and TRBJ2-6; D gene ambiguous. The CDR3 sequence is 16 residues long. The germline gives CDR1 KGHSH, CDR2 LQKENI. V was shortened by 3 bases and J by 0 bases, with 9 bases between the two germline ends. CDR3 sequence (DNA): TGTGCCAGCTCACCCTCCTACAGCTCTGGGGCCAACGTCCTGACTTTC. Translated: CASSPSYSSGANVLTF.

This chain links TRBV28 with TRBJ1-2; 8 positions agree with TRBD1. The CDR3 extends over 14 amino acids. The V segment lost 6 bases and the J segment 7 bases; nucleotides outside the gene matches: 10. CDR1 is MDHEN and CDR2 is SYDVKM in the germline V gene. The CDR3 DNA reads TGTGCCAGCAGCCCAGGCGACAGGGGAGGTGGCTACACCTTC. As protein: CASSPGDRGGGYTF.

At least ten counts were recorded for this clonotype. The V gene is TRBV3-1, the J gene TRBJ1-6, with D hard to call. V was shortened by 2 bases and J by 8 bases, with 10 bases between the two germline ends. CDR1 is LGHDT, CDR2 YNNKEL, per germline (reference sequence). This CDR3 spans 14 amino acids. CDR3 region: CASSQPPVYSPLHF. CDR3 DNA sequence: TGTGCCAGCAGCCAACCCCCCGTTTATTCACCCCTCCACTTT.

This clonotype was detected once. This sequence joins TRBV6-1 and TRBJ2-2; D possibly uses TRBD1 or TRBD2 (7 bases each). There are 15 residues in the CDR3. Between the trimmed V and J ends, which lost 4 bases and 5 bases, there was a span of 14 bases. Looked up from germline, CDR1 is MNHNS and CDR2 is SASEGT. The chain's CDR3 is CASSGEGAGTGELFF. The CDR3 bases are TGTGCCAGCAGTGGGGAGGGGGCCGGGACCGGGGAGCTGTTTTTT.